One sample yielded the 3 T cell receptor beta chains listed below, sequenced in a study of blood T cell repertoires in COVID-19. Clones were read by immunoSEQ multiplex PCR, and TCRdb kept only the in-frame ones, dropping some. The sample consists of 200,000 to 300,000 clones, approximately 85% of them appearing once. The specimen sequenced was PBMCs or T cells enriched from blood (not recorded which). The receptors here all came from a woman aged 45 to 65 with acute COVID-19.

This sequence joins TRBV18 and TRBJ1-1; maybe TRBD1 (5 bases). V was cut by 1 base and J by 3 bases, with 6 bases left in between. The CDR3 sequence is 13 residues long. Germline CDR1 and CDR2: KGHSH and LQKENI. The CDR3 sequence: CASSPQGDTEAFF. CDR3 nucleotides: TGTGCCAGCTCACCACAAGGGGACACTGAAGCTTTCTTT.

This clone turned up a few times. The chain is built from TRBV2 and TRBJ1-1; 9 bases line up with TRBD1. V was pared by 8 bases and J by 3 bases, with 4 bases of the junction left unmatched. CDR1 and CDR2 from the germline V gene are SNHLY and FYNNEI. The length of the CDR3 is 13 residues. The CDR3 nucleotides read TGTGCCAGCGGACAGGGGTTAGACACTGAAGCTTTCTTT. Protein sequence: CASGQGLDTEAFF.

This clone came up a few times. The J gene is TRBJ2-2, the V gene TRBV5-1; 10 bases agree with TRBD2. This CDR3 is built from 16 residues. The germline V gene encodes CDR1 SGHRS and CDR2 YFSETQ. Losses at the gene ends were 0 bases for V and 4 bases for J; bases not matched to a gene: 3. CDR3 sequence (DNA): TGCGCCAGCAGCTTGGACCTAGCGGGGGCCACCGGGGAGCTGTTTTTT. The encoded protein is CASSLDLAGATGELFF.